The clone carrying this T cell receptor beta chain was observed many times. Its antigen is currently unknown. V shed 2 bases and J shed 7 bases, with 14 bases lying between them. Germline assignment: CDR1 SGHTA and CDR2 FQGNSA. CDR3 length: 15 residues. These data are taken from a study of metastatic and nonmetastatic thyroid tumors. Study-level background: Repertoires were compared across blood and tumor or nodule tissue from malignant and benign thyroid patients.

Findings and limits, study-wide: Reports indicated that malignant thyroid tumors showed significantly higher TCR beta diversity than benign nodules did, in blood and tumor.

TCRdb re-called the PCR reads through MiXCR. Found here are tens of thousands of clones, approximately 20% of them singletons; the top ten hold 21%. Patients were all untreated before their thyroid surgery. The receptor's source is a male donor with papillary thyroid cancer or a benign thyroid nodule (not recorded which). Some clones in this sample may be carry-over from other donors' samples. Material for sequencing was blood. The chain carries TRBV7-2 and TRBJ1-4; tentative D call: TRBD1 (5 bases). The CDR3 DNA sequence: TGTGCCAGCAGCTTAACAGGTTTGGAGATTGAAAAACTGTTTTTT. This translates into CASSLTGLEIEKLFF.